A single T cell receptor beta chain is shown here with its context. Its specificity is not known. This record comes from a study of PD-1 blockade in classical Hodgkin lymphoma. The study, taken as a whole, reports: The study reported lower baseline TCR diversity in newly diagnosed patients than in healthy donors. Causes of the repertoire differences remain undefined, possibly disease activity or prior therapy.

Measured with immunoSEQ multiplex PCR; TCRdb has only the in-frame clones, and not every one. The sample includes about 150,000 clones, less than 80% seen only once; the top ten take 9.2%. All patients relapsed after autologous stem cell transplantation, and brentuximab vedotin exposure varied. Trimming stripped 4 bases from V and 4 bases from J, with 27 bases between. CDR1 and CDR2 from the germline V gene are SGHRS and YFSETQ. CDR3 length: 18 amino acids. Sequences were derived from peripheral blood mononuclear cells (PBMCs), sampled before the second cycle of nivolumab. This rearrangement joins TRBV5-1 to TRBJ2-7; either TRBD1 or TRBD2 may fit D (5 bases each). The clonotype comes from a human donor with classical Hodgkin lymphoma. CDR3 protein: CASSHQAPRGKYPYEQYF. Here the CDR3 DNA reads TGCGCCAGCAGCCACCAGGCCCCGAGGGGCAAGTACCCGTACGAGCAGTACTTC.